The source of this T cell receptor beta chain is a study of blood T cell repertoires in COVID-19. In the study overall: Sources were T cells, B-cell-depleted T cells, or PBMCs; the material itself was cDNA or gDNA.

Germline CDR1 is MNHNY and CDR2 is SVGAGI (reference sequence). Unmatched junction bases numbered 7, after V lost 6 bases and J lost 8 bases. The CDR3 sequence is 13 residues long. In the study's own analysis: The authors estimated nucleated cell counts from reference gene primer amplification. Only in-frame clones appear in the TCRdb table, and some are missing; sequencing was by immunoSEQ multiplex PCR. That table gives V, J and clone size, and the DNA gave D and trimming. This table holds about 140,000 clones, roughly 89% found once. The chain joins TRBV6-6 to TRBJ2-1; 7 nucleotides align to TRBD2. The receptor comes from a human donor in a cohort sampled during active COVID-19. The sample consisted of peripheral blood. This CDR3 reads CASSPTSLHEQFF. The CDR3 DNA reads TGTGCCAGCAGCCCGACTAGCCTCCATGAGCAGTTCTTC.